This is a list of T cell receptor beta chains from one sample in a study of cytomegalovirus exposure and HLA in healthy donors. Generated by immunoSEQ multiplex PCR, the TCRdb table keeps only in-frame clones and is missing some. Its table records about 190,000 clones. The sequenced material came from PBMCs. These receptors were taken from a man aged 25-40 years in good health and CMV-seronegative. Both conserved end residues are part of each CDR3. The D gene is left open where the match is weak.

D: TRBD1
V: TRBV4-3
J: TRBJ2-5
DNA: TGCGCTAGCAGCCGGACAGGGGGGAGAGAGACCCAGTACTTC
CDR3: CASSRTGGRETQYF

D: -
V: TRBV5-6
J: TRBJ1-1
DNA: TGTGCCAGCAGCCTGACAGAATTTGAAGCTTTCTTT
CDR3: CASSLTEFEAFF

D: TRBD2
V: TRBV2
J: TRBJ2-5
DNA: TGTGCCAGCAGTCCGATCCTAGCGGGCCTCCAAGAGACCCAGTACTTC
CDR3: CASSPILAGLQETQYF

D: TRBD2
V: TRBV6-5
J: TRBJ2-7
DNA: TGTGCCAGCAGTTACGCAGCGGGAGGCTCCTACGAGCAGTACTTC
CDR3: CASSYAAGGSYEQYF

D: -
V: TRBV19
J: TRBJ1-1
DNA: TGTGCCAGTAGTCGGCGGTCCCCCAGCACTGAAGCTTTCTTT
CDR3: CASSRRSPSTEAFF

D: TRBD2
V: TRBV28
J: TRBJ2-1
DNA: TGTGCCAGCCTGGGACTAGCGGGATTGAGCTCCTACAATGAGCAGTTCTTC
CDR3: CASLGLAGLSSYNEQFF

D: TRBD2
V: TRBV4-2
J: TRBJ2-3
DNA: TGTGCCAGCAGCCAAGGACTAGCAATAGATACGCAGTATTTT
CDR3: CASSQGLAIDTQYF

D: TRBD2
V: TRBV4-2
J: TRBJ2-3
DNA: TGTGCCAGCAGCCAACGGGGGGGCGATACGCAGTATTTT
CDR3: CASSQRGGDTQYF

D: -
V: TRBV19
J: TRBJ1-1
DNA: TGTGCCAGTAGTATACCCCGGGGAGTGAACACTGAAGCTTTCTTT
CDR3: CASSIPRGVNTEAFF

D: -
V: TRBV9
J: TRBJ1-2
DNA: TGTGCCAGCAGCGTAGAGGCAGGGGCCGACTATGGCTACACCTTC
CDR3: CASSVEAGADYGYTF

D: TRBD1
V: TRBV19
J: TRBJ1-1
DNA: TGTGCCAGTAGTTTCTTCTTCTTATCACAGGGGGAGACTGAAGCTTTCTTT
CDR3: CASSFFFLSQGETEAFF

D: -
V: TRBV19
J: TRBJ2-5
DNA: TGTGCCAGTAGTATCCCCCGAGCGGAGACCCAGTACTTC
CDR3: CASSIPRAETQYF

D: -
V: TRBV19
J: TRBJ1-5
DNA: TGTGCCAGTAGTTTGCGGGCCGGCGGCGTAGACAATCAGCCCCAGCATTTT
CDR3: CASSLRAGGVDNQPQHF

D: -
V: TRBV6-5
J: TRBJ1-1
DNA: TGTGCCAGCAACCCCATCGGTCTCAACACTGAAGCTTTCTTT
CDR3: CASNPIGLNTEAFF

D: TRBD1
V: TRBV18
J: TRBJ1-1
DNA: TGTGCCAGCTCACCTCGACAGGGAAACATGAACACTGAAGCTTTCTTT
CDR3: CASSPRQGNMNTEAFF

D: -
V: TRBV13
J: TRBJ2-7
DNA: TGTGCCAGCAGCACGGAAGGGAGGCCCCACTACGAGCAGTACTTC
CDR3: CASSTEGRPHYEQYF

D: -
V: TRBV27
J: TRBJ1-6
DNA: TGTGCCAGCACAACTCCGCGGGGTACTAATTCACCCCTCCACTTT
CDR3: CASTTPRGTNSPLHF

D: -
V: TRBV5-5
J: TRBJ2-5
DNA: TGTGCCAGCAGACAAAACCTCCAAGAGACCCAGTACTTC
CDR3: CASRQNLQETQYF

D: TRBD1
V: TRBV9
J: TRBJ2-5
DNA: TGTGCCAGCAGCGCAACAGGGGGCCAAGAGACCCAGTACTTC
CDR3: CASSATGGQETQYF

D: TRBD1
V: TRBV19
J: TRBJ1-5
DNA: TGTGCCAGTAGTATGACAGGGGGTACCAATCAGCCCCAGCATTTT
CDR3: CASSMTGGTNQPQHF

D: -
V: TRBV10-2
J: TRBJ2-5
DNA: TGCGCCAGCAGAACAGCAGAGGAGACCCAGTACTTC
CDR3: CASRTAEETQYF

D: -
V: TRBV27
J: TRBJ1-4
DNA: TGTGCCAGCACCCCTACAGAGGGTAAGGATGAAAAACTGTTTTTT
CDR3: CASTPTEGKDEKLFF

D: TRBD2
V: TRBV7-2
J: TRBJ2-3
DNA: TGTGCCAGCAGCCGGGCGGTTCGGGGGGGCGGCACAGATACGCAGTATTTT
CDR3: CASSRAVRGGGTDTQYF

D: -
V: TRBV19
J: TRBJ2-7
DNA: TGTGCCAGTAGTATAACCAGCAGCGCCTCCTACGAGCAGTACTTC
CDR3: CASSITSSASYEQYF

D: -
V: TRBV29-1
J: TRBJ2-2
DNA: TGCAGCGTTATTTCCCAGAACACCGGGGAGCTGTTTTTT
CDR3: CSVISQNTGELFF

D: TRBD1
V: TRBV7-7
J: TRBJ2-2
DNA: TGTGCCAGCAGCCCGGGGACAGGGGGCTATTCCGGGGAGCTGTTTTTT
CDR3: CASSPGTGGYSGELFF

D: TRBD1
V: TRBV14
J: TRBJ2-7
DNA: TGTGCCAGCAGCCCGCGGGACAGGGGCTACGAGCAGTACTTC
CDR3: CASSPRDRGYEQYF

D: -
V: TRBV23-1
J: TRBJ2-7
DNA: TGCGCCAGCAGTCAAACGGGACCGTCTAACAAGGGGGATTCCTACGAGCAGTACTTC
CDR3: CASSQTGPSNKGDSYEQYF

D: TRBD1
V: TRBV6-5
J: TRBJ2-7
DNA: TGTGCCAGCACCTGGGACAGGAGTTCCTACGAGCAGTACTTC
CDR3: CASTWDRSSYEQYF

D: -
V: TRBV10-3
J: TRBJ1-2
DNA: TGTGCCATTGGTCAAGAGAACTATGGCTACACCTTC
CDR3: CAIGQENYGYTF

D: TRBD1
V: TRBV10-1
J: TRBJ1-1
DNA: TGCGCCAGCAGTGAGTCTTGGACAGGAGAAAACACTGAAGCTTTCTTT
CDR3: CASSESWTGENTEAFF

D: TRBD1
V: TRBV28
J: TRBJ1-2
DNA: TGTGCCAGTGGACTCAGCGGCACAGGGGCAGGCTATGGCTACACCTTC
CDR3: CASGLSGTGAGYGYTF

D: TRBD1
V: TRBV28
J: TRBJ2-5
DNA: TGTGCCAGCAGTCCCCGCCCTACAGGGGGAGAGACCCAGTACTTC
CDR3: CASSPRPTGGETQYF

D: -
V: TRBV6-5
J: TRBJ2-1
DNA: TGTGCCAGCAGTTACGCTAGGGACACGGTTGAGCAGTTCTTC
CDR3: CASSYARDTVEQFF

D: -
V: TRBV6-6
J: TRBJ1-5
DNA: TGTGCCAGCAGCTCCGGGACAAAGTATTTT
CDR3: CASSSGTKYF

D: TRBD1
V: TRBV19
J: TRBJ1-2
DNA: TGTGCCAGTACATCGACAGGGGGCAACTATGGCTACACCTTC
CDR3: CASTSTGGNYGYTF

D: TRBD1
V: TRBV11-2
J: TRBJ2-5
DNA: TGTGCCAGCAGCACAAGACAGGGGTGGGAGACCCAGTACTTC
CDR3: CASSTRQGWETQYF

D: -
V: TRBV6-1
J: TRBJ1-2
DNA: TGTGCCAGCAGTACCTCGGGGTATGGCTACACCTTC
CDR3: CASSTSGYGYTF

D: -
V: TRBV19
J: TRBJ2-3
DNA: TGTGCCAGTAGCCCTATCCGGGTCCCCGCGGATACGCAGTATTTT
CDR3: CASSPIRVPADTQYF

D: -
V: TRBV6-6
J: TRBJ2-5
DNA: TGTGCCACTCTTGGGGGGGGCGTGCAGACCCAGTACTTC
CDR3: CATLGGGVQTQYF

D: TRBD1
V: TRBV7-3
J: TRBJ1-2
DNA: TGTGCCAGCAGCTCCGGGACAGCTCAAACCGGCTACACCTTC
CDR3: CASSSGTAQTGYTF